This TCR beta chain was observed in a study of CD8+CD57+ T cells in acquired aplastic anemia. This clonotype was recorded many times. This CDR3 contains 16 residues. Germline lookup yields CDR1 ENHRY and CDR2 SYGVKD. Trimming took off 10 bases at V and 0 bases at J, with 18 bases between the two ends. Both TCR beta VDJ combination and CDR3 sequence profiling were carried out. Genomic DNA was the template for this profiling. A single record per CDR3 protein comes from TCRdb applying MiXCR to the reads. The sample has more than 150,000 distinct CDR3 sequences, less than 50% seen once. In patients chosen for sequencing, flow cytometry had shown CD8+CD57+ cell expansion. By the time of blood sampling, patients had still received no therapy.

The source of this sequence is a human donor with aplastic anemia. The specimen was sorted CD4+, CD8+, or CD8+CD57+ T cells (not recorded which) from PBMCs. The gene calls are TRBV10-3 and TRBJ2-2, with a possible D match to TRBD2 (7 bases). The CDR3 loop reads CATKGGTPANTGELFF. DNA for the CDR3: TGTGCCACCAAGGGAGGGACACCAGCGAACACCGGGGAGCTGTTTTTT.